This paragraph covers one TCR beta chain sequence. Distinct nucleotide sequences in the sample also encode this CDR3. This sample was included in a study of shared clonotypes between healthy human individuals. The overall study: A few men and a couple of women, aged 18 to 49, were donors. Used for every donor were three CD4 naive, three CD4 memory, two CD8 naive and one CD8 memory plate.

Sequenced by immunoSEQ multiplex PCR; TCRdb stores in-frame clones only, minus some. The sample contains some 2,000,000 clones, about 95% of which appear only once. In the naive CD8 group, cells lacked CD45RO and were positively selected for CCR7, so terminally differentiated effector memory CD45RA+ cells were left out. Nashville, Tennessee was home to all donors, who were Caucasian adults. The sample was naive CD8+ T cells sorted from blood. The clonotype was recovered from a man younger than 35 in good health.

This chain's CDR3 is CASSESGDSPLHF. The CDR3 coding sequence is TGCGCCAGCAGTGAGTCGGGGGATTCACCCCTCCACTTT. The chain employs TRBV10-2 and TRBJ1-6; a possible D gene is TRBD1 (5 bases). The CDR3 has 13 residues. Trimming pared 0 bases from V and 8 bases from J, leaving 5 bases between. The germline V gene encodes CDR1 WSHSY and CDR2 SAAADI.